The 20 T cell receptor beta chains reported below all come from one sample, sequenced in a study of Tregs in tolerant kidney transplant recipients. Libraries were prepared by immunoSEQ multiplex PCR; TCRdb keeps only in-frame clonotypes and omits some of them. This table holds some 55,000 clones, 70% to 90% found once. The starting material was Tregs from blood, obtained before the transplant. These receptors originate from a human donor who received a combined kidney and bone marrow transplant.

The chain uses TRBV19 and TRBJ1-2, with a possible D match to TRBD1 (5 bases). The CDR3 contains 14 residues. Germline CDR1 reads LNHDA; CDR2 reads SQIVND (reference sequence). V was cut by 8 bases and J by 2 bases, with 15 bases left in between. CDR3 sequence: CASAVGTVNYGYTF. CDR3 nucleotides: TGTGCCAGTGCCGTGGGGACGGTGAACTATGGCTACACCTTC.

This clone appeared a few times. The CDR3 region has the DNA TGTGCCAGCAGTCTCAACCCGTCGAGCTCCTACGAGCAGTACTTC. This gives the protein CASSLNPSSSYEQYF. The V gene is TRBV6-5, the J gene TRBJ2-7, with D uncertain. This CDR3 region has 15 residues. Trimming took off 5 bases at V and 0 bases at J, with 14 bases between the two ends. The germline CDR1 and CDR2 sequences are MNHEY and SVGAGI.

This clone has a handful of counts. V and J are TRBV10-3 and TRBJ2-2; D may be TRBD1 or TRBD2 (6 bases each). Germline values: CDR1 ENHRY, CDR2 SYGVKD. Trimming shortened V by 6 bases and J by 3 bases, and 14 bases separated the two germline ends. The CDR3 is 15 amino acids. CDR3 sequence (DNA): TGTGCCATCAGGGCCGGGGGCAGGGACACCGGGGAGCTGTTTTTT. It encodes CAIRAGGRDTGELFF.

The gene calls are TRBV5-1 and TRBJ2-2, with a tentative D call TRBD2 (6 bases). V was cut by 7 bases and J by 6 bases, with 13 bases left in between. CDR3 size: 13 residues. Germline assignment: CDR1 SGHRS and CDR2 YFSETQ. The CDR3 sequence: CASSGGLAGELFF. Written as DNA, the CDR3 is TGCGCCAGCTCCGGGGGATTGGCCGGGGAGCTGTTTTTT.

The rearrangement links TRBV7-2 to TRBJ2-1, with a weak D call TRBD2 (6 bases). The CDR3 is 14 residues long. The germline gives CDR1 SGHTA, CDR2 FQGNSA. Trimming shortened V by 5 bases and J by 4 bases, and 12 bases separated the two germline ends. CDR3 protein: CASSPMAGYNEQFF. In DNA, the CDR3 is TGTGCCAGCAGCCCCATGGCGGGATACAATGAGCAGTTCTTC.

The V gene is TRBV15, the J gene TRBJ2-1; D remains ambiguous. CDR3 size: 13 residues. Between the trimmed V and J ends, which lost 1 base and 7 bases, there was a span of 8 bases. CDR1 is LNHNV and CDR2 is YYDKDF in the germline V gene (reference sequence). CDR3 sequence reads: CATSRAYLNEQFF. CDR3 in DNA: TGTGCCACCAGCAGAGCCTACTTAAATGAGCAGTTCTTC. Together with reference TRBV15 and TRBJ2-1, the CDR3 gives the full variable domain: DAMVIQNPRYQVTQFGKPVTLSCSQTLNHNVMYWYQQKSSQAPKLLFHYYDKDFNNEADTPDNFQSRRPNTSFCFLDIRSPGLGDTAMYLCATSRAYLNEQFFGPGTRLTVL.

V is TRBV9 and J is TRBJ2-7; 9 nucleotides match TRBD2. V shed 6 bases, J shed 5 bases, and the junction held 15 bases outside the gene matches. CDR3 length equals 16 residues. Germline CDR1 SGDLS, CDR2 YYNGEE. CDR3: CASIIGAREGLDEQYF. CDR3 bases: TGTGCCAGCATCATTGGAGCGCGGGAGGGCCTGGACGAGCAGTACTTC. Looking up the rest from reference TRBV9 and TRBJ2-7 gives the full variable domain: DSGVTQTPKHLITATGQRVTLRCSPRSGDLSVYWYQQSLDQGLQFLIQYYNGEERAKGNILERFSAQQFPDLHSELNLSSLELGDSALYFCASIIGAREGLDEQYFGPGTRLTVT.

The rearrangement joins TRBV28 to TRBJ2-2, with 9 bases identical to TRBD1. Unmatched junction bases numbered 9, after V lost 5 bases and J lost 5 bases. The CDR3 is 16 residues long. Germline CDR1 reads MDHEN; CDR2 reads SYDVKM. This CDR3 is CASSPIGQGRTGELFF. The CDR3 DNA sequence: TGTGCCAGCAGTCCCATCGGACAGGGGCGGACCGGGGAGCTGTTTTTT.

The chain combines TRBV2 with TRBJ1-3, with 7 positions matching TRBD1. Germline V gene sequence: CDR1 SNHLY, CDR2 FYNNEI. This CDR3 spans 14 amino acids. V trimming: 2 bases; J trimming: 2 bases; junction bases outside the gene matches: 0. The CDR3: CASSEQGAGNTIYF. The DNA for the CDR3 is TGTGCCAGCAGTGAACAGGGGGCTGGAAACACCATATATTTT.

The CDR3 bases are TGTGCCAGTACCGAACCGGGACTGGATAATGAAAAACTGTTTTTT. It is translated as CASTEPGLDNEKLFF. The V and J genes are TRBV19 and TRBJ1-4; possibly TRBD1 for D (5 bases). Germline assignment: CDR1 LNHDA and CDR2 SQIVND (reference sequence). V was trimmed by 7 bases and J by 4 bases, leaving 16 bases between them. This CDR3 is built from 15 residues.

This clone has just a few counts. The chain combines TRBV7-9 with TRBJ2-5; the D gene is possibly TRBD1 (6 bases). Trimming pared 5 bases from V and 1 base from J, leaving 14 bases between. CDR1 is SEHNR and CDR2 is FQNEAQ in the germline V gene (reference sequence). The CDR3 has 15 residues. The CDR3 region is CASSPSGQPQETQYF. As DNA, the CDR3 is TGTGCCAGCAGCCCCTCTGGACAGCCCCAAGAGACCCAGTACTTC.

The CDR3 nucleotides are TGTGCCAGTAGATCCTCTAGCACAGATACGCAGTATTTT. This encodes CASRSSSTDTQYF. The chain links TRBV19 to TRBJ2-3; D is undetermined. The V end lost 6 bases, the J end lost 0 bases, and 7 bases lay between the germline ends. Germline V lookup: CDR1 LNHDA, CDR2 SQIVND (reference sequence). The CDR3 runs 13 residues.

V gene TRBV7-2 combines with J gene TRBJ1-2; no clear D. V dropped 5 bases and J dropped 5 bases, with 12 bases sitting between them. Germline CDR1 SGHTA, CDR2 FQGNSA. CDR3 length: 13 residues. CDR3 residues: CASSRIGYYGYTF. Here the CDR3 DNA reads TGTGCCAGCAGCCGAATTGGGTATTATGGCTACACCTTC.

DNA of the CDR3: TGTGCCAGCAGCCCCCTCGGGGGCTTTTATGGCTACACCTTC. This encodes CASSPLGGFYGYTF. J is TRBJ1-2 and V is TRBV7-2, with D tentatively TRBD1 (6 bases). Germline values: CDR1 SGHTA, CDR2 FQGNSA. With 5 bases removed from V and 5 bases from J, the gap between germline ends came to 15 bases. There are 14 residues in the CDR3.

This clone came up once. The genes are TRBV7-2 and TRBJ2-2, with D uncertain. Germline lookup yields CDR1 SGHTA and CDR2 FQGNSA. The CDR3 contains 15 residues. V was shortened by 5 bases and J by 4 bases, with 14 bases between the two germline ends. The CDR3 protein is CASSPRVKITGELFF. In nucleotides, the CDR3 is TGTGCCAGCAGCCCTCGGGTCAAAATCACCGGGGAGCTGTTTTTT.

The chain joins TRBV27 to TRBJ2-7; TRBD2 is a possible D gene (6 bases). CDR3 size: 13 residues. The germline CDR1 and CDR2 sequences are MNHEY and SMNVEV (reference sequence). V was shortened by 10 bases and J by 2 bases, with 15 bases between the two germline ends. The CDR3 protein is CATQRVGTYEQYF. The CDR3 bases are TGTGCCACCCAGCGGGTAGGGACCTACGAGCAGTACTTC.

The V and J genes are TRBV5-6 and TRBJ2-1, with D unclear. From germline, CDR1 is SGHDT and CDR2 YYEEEE. V lost 4 bases to trimming and J lost 6 bases, with 11 bases between them. This CDR3 comprises 13 residues. CDR3 nucleotide sequence: TGTGCCAGCAGCCCGTACGCATTCAATGAGCAGTTCTTC. The encoded protein is CASSPYAFNEQFF.

A single count supports this clone. The chain recombines TRBV7-9 with TRBJ1-2; D is ambiguous. V was shortened by 5 bases and J by 4 bases, with 11 bases between the two germline ends. Germline V gene data show CDR1 as SEHNR and CDR2 as FQNEAQ (reference sequence). The CDR3 spans 13 residues. The CDR3 protein is CASSRPEGYGYTF. The CDR3 nucleotides read TGTGCCAGCAGCCGACCTGAGGGCTATGGCTACACCTTC.

This chain uses TRBV7-2 with TRBJ1-1; 7 bases match TRBD1. V lost 5 bases to trimming and J lost 5 bases; unmatched junction nucleotides: 11. The CDR3 is 15 amino acids. CDR1 is SGHTA and CDR2 is FQGNSA in the germline V gene. The CDR3: CASSPEGRGLTEAFF. CDR3 sequence (DNA): TGTGCCAGCAGCCCCGAGGGCAGGGGGTTGACTGAAGCTTTCTTT.

The chain is built from TRBV11-2 and TRBJ2-7; D possibly matches TRBD1 or TRBD2 (5 bases each). Germline CDR1 and CDR2: SGHAT and FQNNGV. The germline V and J ends were trimmed by 2 bases and 4 bases, with 18 bases remaining between them. The CDR3 sequence is 16 residues long. CDR3 sequence reads: CASSLYQGPAVYEQYF. Written as DNA, the CDR3 is TGTGCCAGCAGCTTATACCAGGGACCGGCCGTATACGAGCAGTACTTC.